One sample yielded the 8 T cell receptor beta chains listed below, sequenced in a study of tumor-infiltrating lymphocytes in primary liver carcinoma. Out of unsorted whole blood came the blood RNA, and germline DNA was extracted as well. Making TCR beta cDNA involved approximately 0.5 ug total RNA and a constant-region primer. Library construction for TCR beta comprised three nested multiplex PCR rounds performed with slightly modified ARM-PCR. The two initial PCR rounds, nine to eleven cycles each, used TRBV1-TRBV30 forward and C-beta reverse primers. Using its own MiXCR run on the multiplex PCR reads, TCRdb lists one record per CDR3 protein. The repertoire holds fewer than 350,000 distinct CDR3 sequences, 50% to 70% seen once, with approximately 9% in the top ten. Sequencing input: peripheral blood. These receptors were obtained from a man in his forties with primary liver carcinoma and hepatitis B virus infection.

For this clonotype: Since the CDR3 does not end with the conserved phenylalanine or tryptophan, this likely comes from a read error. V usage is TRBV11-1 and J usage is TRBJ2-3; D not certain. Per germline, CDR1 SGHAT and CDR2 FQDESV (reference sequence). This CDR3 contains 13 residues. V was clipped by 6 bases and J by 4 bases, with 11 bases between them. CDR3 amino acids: CASSRSGADTQYL. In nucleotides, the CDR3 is TGTGCCAGCAGTCGGTCCGGAGCAGATACGCAGTATTTG.

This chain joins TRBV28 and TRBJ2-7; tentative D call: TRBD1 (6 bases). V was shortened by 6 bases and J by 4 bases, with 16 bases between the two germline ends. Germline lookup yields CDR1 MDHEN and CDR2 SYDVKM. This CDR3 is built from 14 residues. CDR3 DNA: TGTGCCAGCAGGGACCCGGGACACGGGTACGAGCAGTACTTC. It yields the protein CASRDPGHGYEQYF.

The CDR3 loop reads CSAREIDTGGYTF. CDR3 sequence (DNA): TGCAGTGCTAGAGAGATAGACACCGGCGGCTACACCTTC. The genes are TRBV20-1 and TRBJ1-2, with D uncertain. The CDR3 extends over 13 amino acids. V lost 0 bases and J 8 bases, leaving 13 bases between the germline ends. CDR1 DFQATT and CDR2 SNEGSKA come from the germline V gene (reference sequence).

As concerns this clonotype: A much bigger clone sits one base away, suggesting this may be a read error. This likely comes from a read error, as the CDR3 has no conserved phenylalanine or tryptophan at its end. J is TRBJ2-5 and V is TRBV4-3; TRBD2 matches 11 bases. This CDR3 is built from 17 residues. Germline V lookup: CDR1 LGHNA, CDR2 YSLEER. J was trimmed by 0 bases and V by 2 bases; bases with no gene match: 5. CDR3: CASSQYLAGGNQETQYL. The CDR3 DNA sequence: TGCGCCAGCAGCCAATACTTAGCGGGAGGGAACCAAGAGACCCAGTACCTC.

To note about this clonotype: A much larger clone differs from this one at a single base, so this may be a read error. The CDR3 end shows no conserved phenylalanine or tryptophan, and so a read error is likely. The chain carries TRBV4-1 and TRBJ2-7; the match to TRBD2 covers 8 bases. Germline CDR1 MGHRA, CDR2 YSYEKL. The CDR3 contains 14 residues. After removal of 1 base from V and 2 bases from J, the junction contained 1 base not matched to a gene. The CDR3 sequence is CASSQGAGAYEQYI. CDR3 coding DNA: TGCGCCAGCAGCCAAGGAGCGGGGGCCTACGAGCAGTACATC.

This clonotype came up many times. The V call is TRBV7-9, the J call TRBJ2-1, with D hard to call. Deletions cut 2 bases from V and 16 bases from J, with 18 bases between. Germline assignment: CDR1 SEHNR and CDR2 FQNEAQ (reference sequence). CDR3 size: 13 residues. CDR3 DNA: TGTGCCAGCAGCTTACAGTCGACGGAAAGGAAATTCTTC. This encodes CASSLQSTERKFF.

In nucleotides, the CDR3 is TGTGCCAGCAGCTTCGGGACAGCCAGCAATCAGCCCCAGCATTTT. This sequence encodes CASSFGTASNQPQHF. This chain links TRBV7-9 with TRBJ1-5; 7 bases are shared with TRBD1. The CDR3 is made up of 15 amino acids. J gave up 1 base and V 3 bases, and 3 bases lay outside the gene matches. CDR1 and CDR2 (germline): SEHNR, FQNEAQ (reference sequence).

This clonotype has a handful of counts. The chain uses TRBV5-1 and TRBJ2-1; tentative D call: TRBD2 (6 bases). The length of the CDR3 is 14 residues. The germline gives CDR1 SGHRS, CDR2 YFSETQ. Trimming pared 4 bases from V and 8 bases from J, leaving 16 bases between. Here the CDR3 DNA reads TGCGCCAGCAGCGACAATACTAGCCCGTATGAGCAGTTCTTC. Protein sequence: CASSDNTSPYEQFF. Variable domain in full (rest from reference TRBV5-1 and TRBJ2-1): KAGVTQTPRYLIKTRGQQVTLSCSPISGHRSVSWYQQTPGQGLQFLFEYFSETQRNKGNFPGRFSGRQFSNSRSEMNVSTLELGDSALYLCASSDNTSPYEQFFGPGTRLTVL.